Described below is a single T cell receptor beta chain sequence and its context. No antigen is known for it. One end of the junction fails to match germline, which may point to a read error. The data belong to a study of tumor-infiltrating lymphocytes in primary liver carcinoma. The CDR3 sequence is 14 residues long. Germline V gives CDR1 SGHRS, CDR2 YFSETQ. Study observations and caveats: Tumor top-250-clone fractions significantly exceeded those of blood (p = 0.039). No comparison of CD4+ and CD8+ repertoires was made, since the samples were bulk unsorted. Between tumor regions, pairs overlapped more than tumor-adjacent and tumor-blood pairs did.

Germline DNA was also extracted, and blood RNA derived from unsorted whole blood. About 3.7 milliliters of peripheral blood were drawn presurgically. Using a constant-region primer together with ProtoScript II reverse transcriptase, TCR beta cDNA was made from 450 to 600 ng of total RNA. Three rounds of nested multiplex PCR with slightly modified ARM-PCR produced TCR beta libraries. TRBV1-TRBV30 forward primers and a C-beta reverse primer were used in the first two PCR rounds, which each ran for about 10 cycles. TCRdb reanalysed the multiplex PCR reads using MiXCR and keeps one entry per CDR3 protein. The repertoire holds fewer than 350,000 distinct CDR3 sequences, with around three fifths as singletons.

The origin of this receptor is a man between 35 and 55 years old with primary liver carcinoma and hepatitis B virus infection. The chain links TRBV5-1 to TRBJ2-1; D gene ambiguous. The sequencing sample was made of peripheral blood. CDR3 bases: TGCGCCAGCAGCTTGGGGTCCCTTGGGAATGAGCAGTTTTTC. Protein sequence: CASSLGSLGNEQFF.